This TCR beta chain was sequenced for a study of graft-versus-host responses after intestinal transplantation. The protocol was immunoSEQ multiplex PCR, while the TCRdb copy is restricted to in-frame clones and leaves out a portion. The table lists over 60,000 clones, 89% of them singletons. Tissue processing of the graft released intraepithelial and lamina propria lymphocytes from it. Trimming removed 4 bases at V and 5 bases at J, with 26 bases between. Germline values: CDR1 SGHAT, CDR2 FQNNGV. This CDR3 has 18 residues. The rearrangement joins TRBV11-2 to TRBJ2-5; TRBD2 is a possible D gene (6 bases). This clonotype was sampled from a human patient who received an intestinal transplant, so some T cells may come from the graft donor. The starting material was ileum tissue, obtained about 350 days after transplant. In nucleotides, the CDR3 is TGTGCCAGCAGCTCACCACGGTTCGGGAGCAGCCGACGGGAGACCCAGTACTTC. Translation gives CASSSPRFGSSRRETQYF.